The clone carrying this T cell receptor (beta chain) occurred a few times. What it binds is unknown. Between the trimmed V and J ends, which lost 1 base and 1 base, there was a span of 5 bases. The CDR3 has 14 residues. From germline, CDR1 is SGHTA and CDR2 FQGNSA. The repertoire was sequenced with immunoSEQ multiplex PCR; TCRdb's copy has only in-frame clones and lacks some. The data contain 100,000 to 120,000 clones, roughly nine tenths of them singletons. The entry originates in a study of T cell responses to AZD1222 COVID-19 vaccine. Notes on the study in general: Baseline testing showed seropositivity in only 5 or 6 AZD1222 recipients.

The TCR originated in an adult in good health. This chain links TRBV7-2 with TRBJ1-3; no clear D. The sample consisted of peripheral blood, taken on day 0 of AZD1222 vaccination. The CDR3 DNA follows: TGTGCCAGCAGCTTAGACCCATCTGGAAACACCATATATTTT. As protein: CASSLDPSGNTIYF.